Sequencing of this TCR beta chain was carried out in a study of regulatory T cells in long-lasting Graves disease. Study-level findings and limits: Persistent disease was associated with favored TRBV28 usage and with favored use of TRBJ1-2 and TRBJ2-5.

Construction of the TCR beta libraries employed iRepertoire HTBI primers in conjunction with Arm-PCR of CDR3 regions. TCRdb independently ran MiXCR on the multiplex PCR reads; one entry per CDR3 protein. The sample records hundreds of thousands of distinct CDR3 sequences, 20% to 25% being singletons. This clonotype has at least ten counts. Antigen: not known. Time point defined: persistent/refractory GD, antithyroid drugs over 5 years with positive TRAb. The TCR library used RNA extracted from PBMCs. From germline, CDR1 is SGHAT and CDR2 FQNNGV. The CDR3 has 15 residues. The ends were cut back, 5 bases at V and 4 bases at J, with 17 bases in the middle.

Specimen: peripheral blood mononuclear cells (PBMCs), collected when the disease was refractory, from a patient treated with antithyroid drugs. The receptor comes from a female donor with Graves disease. V usage is TRBV11-2 and J usage is TRBJ2-5; D remains unclear. CDR3 loop: CASSPSRQERETQYF. The DNA of the CDR3 is TGTGCCAGCAGCCCCAGTCGGCAAGAAAGAGAGACCCAGTACTTC.